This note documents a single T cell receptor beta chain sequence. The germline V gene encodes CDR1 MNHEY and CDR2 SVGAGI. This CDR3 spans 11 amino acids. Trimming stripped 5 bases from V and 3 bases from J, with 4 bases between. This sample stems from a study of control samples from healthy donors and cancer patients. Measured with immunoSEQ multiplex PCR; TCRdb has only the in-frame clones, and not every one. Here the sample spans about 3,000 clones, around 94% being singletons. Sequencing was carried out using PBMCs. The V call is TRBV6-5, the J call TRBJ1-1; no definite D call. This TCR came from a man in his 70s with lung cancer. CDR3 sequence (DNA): TGTGCCAGCAGTAGGGACACTGAAGCTTTCTTT. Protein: CASSRDTEAFF.